One and the same sample provided the 16 T cell receptor beta chains below, sequenced in a study of Ad26.COV2.S vaccination and SARS-CoV-2 variants. Treatment indicated: around 19 received Ad26.COV2.S at low or high dose, single or two shots; roughly 5 received placebo; per-sample allocation not given. Sampling was performed 63 days after the first vaccine or placebo injection. Some clones are missing from TCRdb's copy, which holds only in-frame ones; the method was immunoSEQ multiplex PCR. The sample lists 400,000 to 500,000 clones; 75% to 90% were seen once. Sequenced here: peripheral blood, sampled in a trial of Ad26.COV2.S vaccine versus placebo. The source is a person between 18 and 59 years old who received the Ad26.COV2.S COVID-19 vaccine or a placebo.

The chain uses TRBV4-1 and TRBJ1-6; unclear D gene. This CDR3 is 17 amino acids long. Trimming pared 0 bases from V and 10 bases from J, leaving 19 bases between. Germline CDR1 and CDR2: MGHRA and YSYEKL. The CDR3 sequence is CASSQDLLLRRSSPLHF. Written as DNA, the CDR3 is TGCGCCAGCAGCCAAGATCTTCTACTACGCCGGAGCTCACCCCTCCACTTT.

This clone was observed a few times. The chain combines TRBV6-5 with TRBJ2-7, with TRBD1 as a possible D gene (6 bases). The V end was cut by 8 bases, the J end by 1 base, with 18 bases between. The CDR3 is 15 amino acids. CDR1 is MNHEY and CDR2 is SVGAGI in the germline V gene. The CDR3 region is CASGRQAQISYEQYF. For the CDR3, the DNA is TGTGCCAGCGGAAGACAGGCTCAAATATCCTACGAGCAGTACTTC.

J is TRBJ2-5 and V is TRBV9; TRBD1 or TRBD2 may be the D gene (6 bases each). Germline loops: CDR1 SGDLS, CDR2 YYNGEE. V lost 4 bases, J lost 0 bases, and 19 bases lay in between. The CDR3 runs to 17 residues. CDR3 nucleotide sequence: TGTGCCAGCAGCCCTTCGGGGGCTAGCGCGTACCAAGAGACCCAGTACTTC. Translated, it gives CASSPSGASAYQETQYF.

The V call is TRBV5-6, the J call TRBJ2-5; 9 nucleotides agree with TRBD1. The CDR3 sequence is 16 residues long. Germline V gives CDR1 SGHDT, CDR2 YYEEEE. V shed 3 bases, J shed 2 bases, and the junction held 8 bases outside the gene matches. The CDR3 DNA reads TGTGCCAGCAGCTCTGACCGGGACAGGGCGCAAGAGACCCAGTACTTC. Translating it yields CASSSDRDRAQETQYF.

V usage is TRBV18 and J usage is TRBJ1-1; D remains unclear. The CDR3 has 12 residues. Germline loops: CDR1 KGHSH, CDR2 LQKENI. Trimming pared 3 bases from V and 2 bases from J, leaving 4 bases between. The CDR3 reads CASSPLNTEAFF. The CDR3, as DNA: TGTGCCAGCTCACCCCTTAACACTGAAGCTTTCTTT. Filled out from reference TRBV18 and TRBJ1-1, the complete variable domain reads NAGVMQNPRHLVRRRGQEARLRCSPMKGHSHVYWYRQLPEEGLKFMVYLQKENIIDESGMPKERFSAEFPKEGPSILRIQQVVRGDSAAYFCASSPLNTEAFFGQGTRLTVV.

The rearrangement uses TRBV28 and TRBJ2-1; TRBD2 might be the D (5 bases). Trimming pared 4 bases from V and 5 bases from J, leaving 15 bases between. The CDR3 length is 15 residues. In germline, CDR1 is MDHEN, CDR2 SYDVKM. CDR3 sequence (DNA): TGTGCCAGCAGTTGGGAATCGGGATGGGACAATGAGCAGTTCTTC. Protein product: CASSWESGWDNEQFF.

The V call is TRBV4-2, the J call TRBJ2-1; TRBD2 agrees at 10 bases. The CDR3 contains 17 residues. Trimming removed 4 bases from V and 0 bases from J; junction bases left unmatched: 6. CDR1 is LGHNA and CDR2 is YNFKEQ in the germline V gene. The CDR3 loop reads CASSPRTSGRSYNEQFF. In DNA form, the CDR3 reads TGTGCCAGCAGCCCCCGGACTAGCGGACGCTCCTACAATGAGCAGTTCTTC.

The rearrangement uses TRBV5-8 and TRBJ1-3; D unclear. In germline, CDR1 is SGHTS, CDR2 YDEGEE. The V gene lost 0 bases and the J gene lost 0 bases, with 7 bases spanning the gap. The CDR3 runs 15 residues. CDR3 nucleotides: TGTGCCAGCAGCTTGGAGTCTGGCTCTGGAAACACCATATATTTT. The encoded protein is CASSLESGSGNTIYF.

The chain recombines TRBV9 with TRBJ2-3; perhaps TRBD2 as D (7 bases). Trimming left V 0 bases short and J 0 bases short, with 17 bases between. Germline V lookup: CDR1 SGDLS, CDR2 YYNGEE. This CDR3 has 18 amino acids. The CDR3: CASSVVGGAIPSTDTQYF. CDR3 in DNA: TGTGCCAGCAGCGTAGTTGGGGGGGCCATTCCTAGCACAGATACGCAGTATTTT.

The rearrangement joins TRBV20-1 to TRBJ2-5; the D is unclear. This CDR3 has 11 amino acids. Between the trimmed V and J ends, which lost 6 bases and 5 bases, there was a span of 10 bases. Germline V CDR1 and CDR2: DFQATT, SNEGSKA (reference sequence). DNA of the CDR3: TGCAGTGCCCGAGAGGTGGAGACCCAGTACTTC. Its translation is CSAREVETQYF.

The chain couples TRBV19 to TRBJ2-3; D could derive from TRBD1 or TRBD2 (5 bases each). The CDR3 sequence is 16 residues long. V lost 2 bases, J lost 3 bases, and 15 bases lay in between. Germline loops: CDR1 LNHDA, CDR2 SQIVND (reference sequence). CDR3: CASSIFGGRNTDTQYF. The CDR3 DNA reads TGTGCCAGTAGTATATTTGGGGGAAGAAATACAGATACGCAGTATTTT.

The chain uses TRBV28 and TRBJ2-1, with 7 positions matching TRBD2. Trimming cost V 4 bases and J 7 bases; bases outside gene matches: 13. The CDR3 loop spans 16 amino acids. Germline lookup yields CDR1 MDHEN and CDR2 SYDVKM. CDR3 nucleotides: TGTGCCAGCAGTTCACGAGCGGGGCAGAGGGTAAATGAGCAGTTCTTC. The encoded protein is CASSSRAGQRVNEQFF.

The rearrangement links TRBV6-1 to TRBJ2-7, with TRBD1 matching over 7 bases. The CDR3 runs to 15 residues. With 1 base clipped from V and 0 bases from J, the junction kept 3 bases outside the gene matches. Germline loops: CDR1 MNHNS, CDR2 SASEGT. CDR3 protein: CASSEGWDSSYEQYF. The CDR3 DNA reads TGTGCCAGCAGTGAAGGTTGGGACAGCTCCTACGAGCAGTACTTC.

The chain combines TRBV3-1 (or the pseudogene TRBV3-2) with TRBJ2-1; 11 bases line up with TRBD2. V shed 4 bases, J shed 5 bases, and the junction held 7 bases outside the gene matches. The CDR3 length is 16 residues. Germline CDR1 LGHDT, CDR2 YNNKEL (reference sequence). The CDR3 nucleotides are TGTGCCAGCAGCCCCCGAACTAGCGGGAGTGACAATGAGCAGTTCTTC. Residues: CASSPRTSGSDNEQFF.

On this clone itself: Other DNA sequences in the same sample also yield this CDR3. The gene calls are TRBV5-1 and TRBJ1-1; no reliable D call. The V and J ends lost 2 bases and 1 base respectively, with 6 bases between them. Germline V gene data show CDR1 as SGHRS and CDR2 as YFSETQ. CDR3 size: 13 residues. CDR3 in amino acids: CASSFGGNTEAFF. In DNA, the CDR3 is TGCGCCAGCAGCTTTGGCGGGAACACTGAAGCTTTCTTT. Together with reference TRBV5-1 and TRBJ1-1, the CDR3 gives the full variable domain: KAGVTQTPRYLIKTRGQQVTLSCSPISGHRSVSWYQQTPGQGLQFLFEYFSETQRNKGNFPGRFSGRQFSNSRSEMNVSTLELGDSALYLCASSFGGNTEAFFGQGTRLTVV.

The CDR3 DNA reads TGTGCCACCAGTGACCCGGGACAGGGTGGAGGAGAGACCCAGTACTTC. The encoded protein is CATSDPGQGGGETQYF. The chain is built from TRBV24-1 and TRBJ2-5, with 9 bases aligning to TRBD1. V lost 4 bases, J lost 4 bases, and 9 bases stayed unmatched. This CDR3 contains 16 residues. Per the germline V gene, CDR1 is KGHDR and CDR2 is SFDVKD.